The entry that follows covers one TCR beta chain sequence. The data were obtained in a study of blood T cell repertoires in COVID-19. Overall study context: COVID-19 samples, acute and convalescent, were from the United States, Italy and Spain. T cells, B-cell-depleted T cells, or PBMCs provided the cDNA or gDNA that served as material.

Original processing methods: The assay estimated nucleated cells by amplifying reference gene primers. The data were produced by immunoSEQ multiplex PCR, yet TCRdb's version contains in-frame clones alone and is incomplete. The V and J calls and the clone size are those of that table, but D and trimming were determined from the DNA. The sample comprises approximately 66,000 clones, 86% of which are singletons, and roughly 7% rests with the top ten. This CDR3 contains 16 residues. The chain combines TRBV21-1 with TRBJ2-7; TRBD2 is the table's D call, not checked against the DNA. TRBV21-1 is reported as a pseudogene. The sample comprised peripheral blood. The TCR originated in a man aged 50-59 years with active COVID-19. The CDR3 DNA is TGTGCCAGCAGCAAAGATCCAGCGGGAGGCTCCTACGAGCAGTACGTC. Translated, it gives CASSKDPAGGSYEQYV.